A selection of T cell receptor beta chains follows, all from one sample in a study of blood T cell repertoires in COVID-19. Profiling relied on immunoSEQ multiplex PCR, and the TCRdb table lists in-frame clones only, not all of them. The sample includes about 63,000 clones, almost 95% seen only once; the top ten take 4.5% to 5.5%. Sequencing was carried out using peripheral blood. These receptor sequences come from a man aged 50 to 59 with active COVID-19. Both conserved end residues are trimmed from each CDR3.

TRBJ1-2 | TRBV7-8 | ASSLGRGDYGYT
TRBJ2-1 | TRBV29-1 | SVAGQINEQF
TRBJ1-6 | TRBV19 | ASSIYARLESPLH
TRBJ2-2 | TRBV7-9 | ASRLQGAIGELF
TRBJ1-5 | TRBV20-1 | SASRQGGNQPQH
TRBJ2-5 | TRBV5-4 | ASSIKGQGIQETQY
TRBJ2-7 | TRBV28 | ASSLVQGWNEQY
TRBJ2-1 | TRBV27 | ASTPAQGTPYNEQF
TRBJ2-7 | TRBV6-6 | ASTRTSGTYEQY
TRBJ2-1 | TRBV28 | ASSGGGITYNEQF
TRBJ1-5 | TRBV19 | ASSISVYNQPQH
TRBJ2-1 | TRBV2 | ASSERSGERMF
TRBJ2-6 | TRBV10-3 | AISTGFRSGANVLT
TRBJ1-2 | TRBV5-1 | ASKPGYRGSNYGYT
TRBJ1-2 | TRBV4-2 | ASSQDPKDAGGYT
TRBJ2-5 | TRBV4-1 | ASSQGYTWTKETQY
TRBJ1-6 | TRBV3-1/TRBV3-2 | ASSQGVGAGRSPLH
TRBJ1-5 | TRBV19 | ASSSTGGRGNQPQH
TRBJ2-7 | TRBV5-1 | ASSFGAGTEQY
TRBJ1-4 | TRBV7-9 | ASSLMSLTNEKLF
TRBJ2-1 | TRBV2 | ASSEPGLAEFDEQF
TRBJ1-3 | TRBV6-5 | ASSRQGSSGNTIY
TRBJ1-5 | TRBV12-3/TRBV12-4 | ASSVTVNQPQH
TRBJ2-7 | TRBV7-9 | ASSTRDTYEQY
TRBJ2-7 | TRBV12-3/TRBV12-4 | ASSLAGGQGVV
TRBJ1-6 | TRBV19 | ASSTRRGGSYNSPLH
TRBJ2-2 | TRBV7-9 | ASSRDYGELF
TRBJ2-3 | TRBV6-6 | ASSLSQGDTDTQY
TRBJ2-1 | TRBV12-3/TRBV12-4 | ASSWGRYGQF
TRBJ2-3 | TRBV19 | ASSIQTLGTFSTDTQY
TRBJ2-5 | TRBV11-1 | ASSKRLAVETQY
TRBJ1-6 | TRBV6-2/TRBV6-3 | ASSTTFSPLH
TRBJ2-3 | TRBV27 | ASSLSVSSTDTQY
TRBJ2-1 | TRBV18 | ASSPGRVIYGQEQF
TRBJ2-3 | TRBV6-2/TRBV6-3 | ASSKASGTDTQY
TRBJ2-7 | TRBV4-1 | ASSLKVGGAGGPYEQY
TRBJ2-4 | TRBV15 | ATATGTSLAKNIQY
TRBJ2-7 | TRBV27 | ASSRYRGAYEQY
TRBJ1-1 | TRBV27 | ASSLNWGLEAF
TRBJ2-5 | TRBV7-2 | ASSLDPGLKFGETQY
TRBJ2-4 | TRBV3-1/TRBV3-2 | ASSRGGPVQY
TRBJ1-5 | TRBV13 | ASSFRQGGQPQH
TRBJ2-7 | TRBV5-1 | ASKLLAGTYEQY
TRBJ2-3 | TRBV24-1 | ATSDPVLDRGTDTQY
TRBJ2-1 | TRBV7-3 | ASSLFPPRTGDEQF